The 14 T cell receptor beta chains below come from one sample, sequenced in a study of PD-L1 blockade in urothelial cancer. The data were produced by immunoSEQ multiplex PCR, yet TCRdb's version contains in-frame clones alone and is incomplete. This sample has 130,000 or so clones, with about 81% found just once. The time point is: pretreatment peripheral blood. The sequencing here drew on PBMCs, taken around atezolizumab (anti-PD-L1) treatment. Source of these receptors: a man aged 50 to 59 with urothelial cancer.

This sequence joins TRBV5-1 and TRBJ2-7; TRBD1 might be the D (6 bases). V dropped 0 bases and J dropped 4 bases, with 17 bases sitting between them. The V gene's germline CDR1 is SGHRS and CDR2 YFSETQ. CDR3 length: 16 amino acids. CDR3 in DNA: TGCGCCAGCAGCTTGGTCAAGGGCTCGGGACAATACGAGCAGTACTTC. Amino acid sequence: CASSLVKGSGQYEQYF.

The chain joins TRBV5-4 to TRBJ2-4, with TRBD2 matching 9 bases. With V trimmed by 4 bases and J by 0 bases, 14 bases remained unmatched. CDR3 length: 19 residues. Looked up from germline, CDR1 is SGHNT and CDR2 is YYREEE (reference sequence). CDR3 sequence reads: CASSAAINAGGRAKNIQYF. In DNA form, the CDR3 reads TGTGCCAGCAGCGCGGCCATTAATGCGGGAGGGAGAGCCAAAAACATTCAGTACTTC.

The J gene is TRBJ1-1, the V gene TRBV19, with D maybe TRBD1 (6 bases). Germline CDR1 reads LNHDA; CDR2 reads SQIVND (reference sequence). Trimming took 11 bases from V and 1 from J, leaving 11 bases between them. The CDR3 length is 12 residues. This CDR3 is CASTQGNTEAFF. DNA of the CDR3: TGTGCCTCTACACAGGGGAACACTGAAGCTTTCTTT.

The chain joins TRBV7-9 to TRBJ2-3, with TRBD2 identical over 9 bases. Germline values: CDR1 SEHNR, CDR2 FQNEAQ (reference sequence). V lost 3 bases, J lost 4 bases, and 11 bases stayed unmatched. CDR3 length: 17 residues. In DNA, the CDR3 is TGTGCCAGCAGCTTCCTCCTAGCGGGAAGTCGCCCAGATACGCAGTATTTT. It encodes CASSFLLAGSRPDTQYF. The complete variable domain, with remaining parts taken from reference TRBV7-9 and TRBJ2-3, reads DTGVSQNPRHKITKRGQNVTFRCDPISEHNRLYWYRQTLGQGPEFLTYFQNEAQLEKSRLLSDRFSAERPKGSFSTLEIQRTEQGDSAMYLCASSFLLAGSRPDTQYFGPGTRLTVL.

This chain uses TRBV9 with TRBJ2-1, with 8 bases fitting TRBD2. V gave up 0 bases and J gave up 0 bases; unmatched junction bases: 8. Germline CDR1 SGDLS, CDR2 YYNGEE. The CDR3 is 18 amino acids. The DNA for the CDR3 is TGTGCCAGCAGCGTAGCCAGCGGGAGTTTCTCCTCCTACAATGAGCAGTTCTTC. It translates to CASSVASGSFSSYNEQFF.

The CDR3 region is CASSNRPGAYEQYF. The CDR3 DNA reads as TGTGCCAGCAGCAACCGACCCGGGGCCTACGAGCAGTACTTC. The rearrangement links TRBV9 to TRBJ2-7; maybe TRBD2 (5 bases). The germline V gene has CDR1 SGDLS and CDR2 YYNGEE. V lost 4 bases, J lost 2 bases, and 13 bases lay in between. This CDR3 is 14 amino acids long.

The chain has TRBV10-3 and TRBJ2-3, with a possible D match to TRBD2 (6 bases). Per germline, CDR1 ENHRY and CDR2 SYGVKD. The CDR3 sequence is 14 residues long. Trimming took 1 base from V and 3 from J, leaving 8 bases between them. CDR3 sequence reads: CAISEFAGTDTQYF. The CDR3 DNA is TGTGCCATCAGTGAGTTCGCGGGAACAGATACGCAGTATTTT.

The chain uses TRBV5-6 and TRBJ1-3; D is perhaps TRBD1 (5 bases). Germline CDR1 and CDR2: SGHDT and YYEEEE. This CDR3 is 15 amino acids long. The V end was cut by 2 bases, the J end by 4 bases, with 13 bases between. CDR3 sequence (DNA): TGTGCCAGCAGCTTTCGGCGGCAGGGCGGAAACACCATATATTTT. This sequence encodes CASSFRRQGGNTIYF.

This clone showed up just a few times. V usage is TRBV28 and J usage is TRBJ2-7; tentative D call: TRBD1 (6 bases). The CDR3 has 15 amino acids. Per germline, CDR1 MDHEN and CDR2 SYDVKM. The germline V and J ends were trimmed by 6 bases and 4 bases, with 19 bases remaining between them. CDR3 protein: CASRARQDPRYEQYF. CDR3 in DNA: TGTGCCAGCAGAGCCCGACAGGACCCAAGATACGAGCAGTACTTC. Supplemented by reference TRBV28 and TRBJ2-7, the full variable domain reads DVKVTQSSRYLVKRTGEKVFLECVQDMDHENMFWYRQDPGLGLRLIYFSYDVKMKEKGDIPEGYSVSREKKERFSLILESASTNQTSMYLCASRARQDPRYEQYFGPGTRLTVT.

The chain links TRBV6-6 to TRBJ2-2; weak D call: TRBD1 (5 bases). In germline, CDR1 is MNHNY, CDR2 SVGAGI (reference sequence). The CDR3 sequence is 14 residues long. Trimming stripped 7 bases from V and 6 bases from J, with 15 bases between. The CDR3 DNA reads as TGTGCCAGCAATATCCAGGGAACCCCCGGGGAGCTGTTTTTT. Translating gives CASNIQGTPGELFF.

The rearrangement uses TRBV11-2 and TRBJ2-2, with D uncertain. The CDR3 has 15 amino acids. Germline CDR1 and CDR2: SGHAT and FQNNGV. Trimming took 6 bases from V and 4 from J, leaving 15 bases between them. As DNA, the CDR3 is TGTGCCAGCAGGGTCGTGGCCACGGGCACCGGGGAGCTGTTTTTT. Amino acid sequence: CASRVVATGTGELFF.

J is TRBJ1-4 and V is TRBV7-3, with 9 bases lining up with TRBD1. Trimming at V came to 2 bases and at J to 11 bases, leaving 3 bases not matched to a gene. The CDR3 is 13 residues long. The germline gives CDR1 SGHTA, CDR2 FQGTGA. Here the CDR3 DNA reads TGTGCCAGCAGCTTAGTCGGACAGGGGAAACTGTTTTTT. The encoded protein is CASSLVGQGKLFF.

V is TRBV11-3 and J is TRBJ2-3; 11 bases are a match to TRBD2. The length of the CDR3 is 14 residues. Germline values: CDR1 SGHNT, CDR2 YENEEA. Trimming removed 5 bases from V and 3 bases from J; junction bases left unmatched: 1. The CDR3 bases are TGTGCCAGCAGCATAGCGGGAGGGACAGATACGCAGTATTTT. Amino acid sequence: CASSIAGGTDTQYF.

This clone was observed a single time. This chain joins TRBV7-3 and TRBJ2-7, with 7 bases aligning to TRBD2. J lost 5 bases, V lost 5 bases, and 9 bases had no gene match. The CDR3 is 14 amino acids. Germline V CDR1 and CDR2: SGHTA, FQGTGA. The DNA of the CDR3 is TGTGCCAGCAGCCCCTGGGGGGGGTCGGACGAGCAGTACTTC. It encodes CASSPWGGSDEQYF.